This record concerns one TCR beta chain sequence. As yet, its antigen is unknown. TCRbeta library preparation incorporated unique molecular identifiers. TCRdb reprocessed the PCR reads via MiXCR and lists one record per CDR3 protein. The sample carries 400,000 to 550,000 distinct CDR3 sequences, 10% to 13% recorded once. These data come from a study of T-cell reconstitution after alpha-beta-depleted transplantation in children. Study-wide results and caveats: Recipient T cells and thymic progenitors that survived were the source of the high TCRbeta diversity seen at day 60 in some patients. Diversity and T-cell counts at one year after transplant derived mostly from new T cells. Several hundred graft clones that had expanded were reportedly the source of alpha-beta T cells about two months after transplant.

The sequences come from PBMCs, collected before TCRalphabeta/CD19-depleted stem cell transplant. The TCR sequence derives from a child between 2 and 9 years old with inherited bone marrow failure, due to receive a stem cell transplant.

CDR3 nucleotide sequence: TGTGCCAGCAGCCACCCCCTCAGGGGCAGTACCTACGAGCAGTACTTC. This codes for CASSHPLRGSTYEQYF. The chain is built from TRBV4-2 and TRBJ2-7, with D possibly matching TRBD1 (6 bases). CDR3 length equals 16 residues. Trimming stripped 3 bases from V and 2 bases from J, with 17 bases between. The V gene's germline CDR1 is LGHNA and CDR2 YNFKEQ.